The following is a T cell receptor beta chain sequence with its context. TCRdb's copy holds only in-frame clones and misses some; the assay was immunoSEQ multiplex PCR. The sample carries about 80,000 clones, around 87% recorded once. The data are from a study of OX40 agonist ivuxolimab in advanced cancers. Study-wide context: There were three patients with partial responses, one having hepatocellular carcinoma and two cutaneous melanoma.

Per the germline V gene, CDR1 is SGHTA and CDR2 is FQGTGA. The CDR3 covers 15 residues. Trimming shortened V by 2 bases and J by 1 base, and 10 bases separated the two germline ends. This clonotype was sampled from an adult with an advanced solid tumor such as melanoma, head and neck, liver or kidney cancer. The chain joins TRBV7-3 to TRBJ2-3; perhaps TRBD2 as D (6 bases). The sequencing here drew on CD4+ or CD8+ T cells sorted from blood, taken in a trial of the OX40 agonist ivuxolimab. The CDR3 DNA reads as TGTGCCAGCAGCTTACGGCGGGGAGGCACAGATACGCAGTATTTT. Encoded protein: CASSLRRGGTDTQYF.